The source of this T cell receptor beta chain is a study of cytomegalovirus exposure and HLA in healthy donors. Overall study findings and caveats: Across donors, most TCRs were seen rarely, yet some public ones were widespread.

This clone has a handful of counts. Its antigen is currently unknown. The PCR used 60 Vbeta and 13 Jbeta primers. Assay: immunoSEQ multiplex PCR; the TCRdb copy retains only in-frame clones and omits some. The sample records 120,000 to 150,000 clones, around 75% being singletons. What was sequenced was PBMCs. The receptor was isolated from a woman in her forties in good health and CMV-seronegative.

The CDR3 is CASGLGQGSNSPLHF. The CDR3 coding sequence is TGTGCTAGTGGTTTGGGACAGGGTAGCAATTCACCCCTCCACTTT. The J gene is TRBJ1-6, the V gene TRBV12-5, with 7 nucleotides matching TRBD1. V trimming: 1 base; J trimming: 7 bases; junction bases outside the gene matches: 4. Germline loops: CDR1 LGHNT, CDR2 FRNRAP. CDR3 length equals 15 residues.